This T cell receptor (beta chain) emerged from a study of T cells after yellow fever vaccination. Study-wide findings and caveats: Reappearance after the booster was observed for most primary-vaccination clones (roughly 97% CD4, more than 70% CD8).

In TCRdb, the 5' RACE reads were re-called with MiXCR into one record per CDR3 protein. Here the sample spans 250,000 to 400,000 distinct CDR3 sequences, 4.1% being singletons. Remarks on this clonotype: Its matching antigen is unknown. The junction and the germline gene differ at one end; a read error may be behind it.

The starting material was PBMCs, obtained 5 days after the yellow fever booster vaccination. The sequence came from a man between 18 and 29 years old who received the YFV17D yellow fever vaccine.

For the CDR3, the DNA is TGCGCCAGCAGCCAAGATGGGAGGTACACCGAAGCTTTCTTT. This sequence encodes CASSQDGRYTEAFF. This chain connects TRBV4-1 to TRBJ1-1; D not resolved. The CDR3 runs to 14 residues. The germline V gene has CDR1 MGHRA and CDR2 YSYEKL.